Given below is one T cell receptor beta chain in context. This sample stems from a study of blood T cell repertoires in COVID-19. Study details: Sites across the United States, Italy and Spain contributed samples from acute and convalescent COVID-19. From T cells, B-cell-depleted T cells, or PBMCs came the material, which was cDNA or gDNA.

Germline V gene sequence: CDR1 LNHDA, CDR2 SQIVND (reference sequence). The CDR3 extends over 13 amino acids. The germline V and J ends were trimmed by 2 bases and 1 base, with 5 bases remaining between them. Per the original data handling: Amplifying reference gene primers gave estimates of nucleated cell counts. Profiled with immunoSEQ multiplex PCR; TCRdb holds only in-frame clones, not every one. Clone size and V and J calls were adopted from that table, with D and trimming inferred from the DNA. The sample includes 250,000 to 300,000 clones, around 87% of them seen just once. Sequencing input: peripheral blood. J is TRBJ1-1 and V is TRBV19, with D uncertain. The receptor's source is a woman in her fifties or sixties with COVID-19, enrolled during active disease. CDR3 sequence (DNA): TGTGCCAGTAGTATACAGCGGAACACTGAAGCTTTCTTT. Amino acid sequence: CASSIQRNTEAFF.